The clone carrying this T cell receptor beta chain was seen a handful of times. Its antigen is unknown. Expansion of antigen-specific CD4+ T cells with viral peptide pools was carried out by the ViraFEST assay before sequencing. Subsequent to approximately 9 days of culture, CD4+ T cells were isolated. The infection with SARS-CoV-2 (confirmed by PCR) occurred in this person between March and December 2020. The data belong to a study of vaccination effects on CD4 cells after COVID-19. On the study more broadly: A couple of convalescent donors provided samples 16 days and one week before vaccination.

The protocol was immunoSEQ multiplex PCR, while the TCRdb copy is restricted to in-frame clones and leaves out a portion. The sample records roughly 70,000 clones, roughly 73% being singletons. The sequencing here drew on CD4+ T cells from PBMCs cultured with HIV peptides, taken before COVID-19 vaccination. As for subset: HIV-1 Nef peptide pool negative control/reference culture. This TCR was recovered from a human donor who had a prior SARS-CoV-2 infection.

DNA of the CDR3: TGTGCCAGCAGCTTAAGACCAGGGGAGGATTCACCCCTCCACTTT. Translation: CASSLRPGEDSPLHF. V usage is TRBV11-3 and J usage is TRBJ1-6, with TRBD1 as a possible D gene (6 bases). Trimming took off 2 bases at V and 8 bases at J, with 13 bases between the two ends. The CDR3 is made up of 15 amino acids. Per germline, CDR1 SGHNT and CDR2 YENEEA.